This TCR beta chain was sequenced in a study of T cell clones after liver transplantation. Turning to the study itself: Samples came from ITN030ST, which attempted immunosuppression withdrawal within 2 years of liver transplantation. A pre-transplant mixed lymphocyte reaction with TCRbeta sequencing defined graft-donor-reactive clones followed in post-transplant blood.

As for this clone: The target antigen is unknown.

The repertoire was sequenced with immunoSEQ multiplex PCR; TCRdb's copy has only in-frame clones and lacks some. The repertoire holds 45,000 to 60,000 clones, with roughly 80% as singletons. This CDR3 is built from 15 residues. Germline V gene data show CDR1 as SNHLY and CDR2 as FYNNEI. V gave up 6 bases and J gave up 1 base, with 13 bases separating them. The study, taken as a whole, reports: A larger donor-reactive than third-party decline suggested partial antigen-specific deletion.

The TCR comes from a human donor who received a liver transplant. The chain couples TRBV2 to TRBJ1-5; D not certain. The specimen comprised CD4+ T cells from blood, sampled before liver transplant. CDR3 residues: CASSESGQSNQPQHF. The CDR3 DNA sequence: TGTGCCAGCAGCGAGAGCGGCCAAAGCAATCAGCCCCAGCATTTT. Full variable domain (missing parts from reference TRBV2 and TRBJ1-5): EPEVTQTPSHQVTQMGQEVILRCVPISNHLYFYWYRQILGQKVEFLVSFYNNEISEKSEIFDDQFSVERPDGSNFTLKIRSTKLEDSAMYFCASSESGQSNQPQHFGDGTRLSIL.